Below, one TCR beta chain is given with its context. As for time point: pre-treatment sample, taken before nivolumab and TIL therapy. Pleural nodules or supraclavicular lymph nodes made up most of the excised metastases sampled. Enrollment ran from 2017 to early 2020. V lost 3 bases to trimming and J lost 4 bases; unmatched junction nucleotides: 6. The CDR3 is 15 amino acids. The germline gives CDR1 SEHNR, CDR2 FQNEAQ (reference sequence). This sample is part of a study of TIL therapy for anti-PD-1-resistant metastatic lung cancer. Study details: Median patient age was approximately 58, ranging about 38-75 years. Tumors carried a median about 1.4 non-synonymous mutations per megabase.

The immunoSEQ assay was v3. Libraries were sequenced to 2 million to 2.5 million read pairs (survey) or roughly 5-6.5 million (deep). Sequenced by immunoSEQ multiplex PCR; TCRdb stores in-frame clones only, minus some. There are tens of thousands of clones in the sample; less than 75% occur only once, and 5.6% lies in the top ten. The genes are TRBV7-9 and TRBJ2-7; TRBD1 aligns across 10 bases. Source: tumor tissue, taken at baseline. The clonotype comes from a person between 25 and 80 years old with non-small cell lung cancer. DNA of the CDR3: TGTGCCAGCAGCTTCGTCCGACAGGGGGCTTACGAGCAGTACTTC. Its protein is CASSFVRQGAYEQYF. Filled out from reference TRBV7-9 and TRBJ2-7, the complete variable domain reads DTGVSQNPRHKITKRGQNVTFRCDPISEHNRLYWYRQTLGQGPEFLTYFQNEAQLEKSRLLSDRFSAERPKGSFSTLEIQRTEQGDSAMYLCASSFVRQGAYEQYFGPGTRLTVT.